This T cell receptor (beta chain) was found in a study of CD8 T cells in Susac syndrome. Random hexamers were used to reverse transcribe 0.5 to 1 ug of RNA. An immunoSEQ multiplex PCR amplified TCR beta CDR3 over 54 Vbeta and 13 Jbeta. One entry per CDR3 protein, called by TCRdb with MiXCR from the immunoSEQ multiplex PCR reads. The data show some 120,000 distinct CDR3 sequences, about 95% seen once. CDR1 and CDR2 (germline): KGHSH, LQKENI. Trimming took off 5 bases at V and 4 bases at J, with 14 bases between the two ends. This CDR3 region has 15 residues. TCR beta sequencing was performed on blood CD8+ and CD4+ T cells. The control participants were healthy donors, and these controls were matched with respect to both age and sex. Bulk CD8+ and CD4+ cells came from magnetic negative isolation; CD8+ TEMRA by FACS.

The chain has TRBV18 and TRBJ2-2; perhaps TRBD1 as D (5 bases). The source material was CD4+ T cells from PBMCs. The TCR comes from a human donor in good health. CDR3 residues: CASSALGVSTGELFF. DNA of the CDR3: TGTGCCAGCTCAGCCTTAGGGGTATCCACCGGGGAGCTGTTTTTT.